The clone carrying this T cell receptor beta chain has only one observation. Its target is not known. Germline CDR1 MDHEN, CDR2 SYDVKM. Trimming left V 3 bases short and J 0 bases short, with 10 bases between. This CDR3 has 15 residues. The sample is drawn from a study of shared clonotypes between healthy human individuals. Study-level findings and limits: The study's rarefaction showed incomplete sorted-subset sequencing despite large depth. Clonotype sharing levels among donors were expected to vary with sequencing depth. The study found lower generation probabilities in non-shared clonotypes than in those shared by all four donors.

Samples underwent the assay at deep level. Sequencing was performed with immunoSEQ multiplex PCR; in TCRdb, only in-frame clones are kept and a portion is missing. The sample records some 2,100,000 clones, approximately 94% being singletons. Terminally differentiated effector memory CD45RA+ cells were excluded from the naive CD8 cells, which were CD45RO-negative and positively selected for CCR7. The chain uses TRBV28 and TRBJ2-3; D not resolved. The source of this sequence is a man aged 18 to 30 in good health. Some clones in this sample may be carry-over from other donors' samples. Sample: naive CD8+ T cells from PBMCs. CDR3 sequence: CASSFDSPSTDTQYF. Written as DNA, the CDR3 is TGTGCCAGCAGTTTTGACTCTCCTAGCACAGATACGCAGTATTTT.